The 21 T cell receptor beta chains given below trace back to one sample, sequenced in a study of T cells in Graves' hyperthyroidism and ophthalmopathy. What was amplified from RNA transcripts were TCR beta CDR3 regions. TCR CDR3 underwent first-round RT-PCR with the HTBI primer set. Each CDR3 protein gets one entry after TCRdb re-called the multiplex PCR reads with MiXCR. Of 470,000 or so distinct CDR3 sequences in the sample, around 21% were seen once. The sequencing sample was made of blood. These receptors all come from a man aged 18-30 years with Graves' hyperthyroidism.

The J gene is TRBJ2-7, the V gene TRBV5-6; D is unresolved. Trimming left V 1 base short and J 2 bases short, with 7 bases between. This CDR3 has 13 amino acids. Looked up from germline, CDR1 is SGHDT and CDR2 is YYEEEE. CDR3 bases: TGTGCCAGCAGCTTGCGGTACACCTACGAGCAGTACTTC. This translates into CASSLRYTYEQYF.

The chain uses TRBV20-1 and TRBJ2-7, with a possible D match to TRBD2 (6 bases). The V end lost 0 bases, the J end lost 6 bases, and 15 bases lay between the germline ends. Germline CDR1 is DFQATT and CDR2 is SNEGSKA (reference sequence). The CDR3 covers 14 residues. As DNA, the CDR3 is TGCAGTGCTAGAGATTTGACCCACGGGGGCGAGCAGTACTTC. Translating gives CSARDLTHGGEQYF.

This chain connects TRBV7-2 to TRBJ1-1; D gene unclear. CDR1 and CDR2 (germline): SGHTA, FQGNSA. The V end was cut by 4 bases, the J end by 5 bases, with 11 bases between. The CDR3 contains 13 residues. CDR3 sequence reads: CASSSTDGTEAFF. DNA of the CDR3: TGTGCCAGCAGCTCCACGGACGGGACTGAAGCTTTCTTT.

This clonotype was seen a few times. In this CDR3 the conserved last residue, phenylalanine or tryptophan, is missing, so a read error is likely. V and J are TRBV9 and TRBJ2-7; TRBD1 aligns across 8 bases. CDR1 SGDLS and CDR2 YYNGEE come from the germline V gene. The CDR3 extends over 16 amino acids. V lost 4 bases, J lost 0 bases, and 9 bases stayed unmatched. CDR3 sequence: CASSPGTGAPSYEQYS. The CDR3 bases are TGTGCCAGCAGCCCCGGGACAGGAGCACCCTCCTACGAGCAGTACTCC.

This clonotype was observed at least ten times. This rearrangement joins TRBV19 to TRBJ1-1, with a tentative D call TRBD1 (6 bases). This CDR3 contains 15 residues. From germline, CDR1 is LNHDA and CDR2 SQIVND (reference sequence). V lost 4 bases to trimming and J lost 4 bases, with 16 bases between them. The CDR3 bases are TGTGCCAGTAGTACCGCGACGGGGGCAGTCACTGAAGCTTTCTTT. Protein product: CASSTATGAVTEAFF.

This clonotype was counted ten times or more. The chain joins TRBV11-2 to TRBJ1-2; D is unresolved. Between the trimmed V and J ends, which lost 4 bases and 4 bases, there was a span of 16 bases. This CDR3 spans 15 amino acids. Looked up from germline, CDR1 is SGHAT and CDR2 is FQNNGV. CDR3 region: CASSSPGHPPYGYTF. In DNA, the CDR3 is TGTGCCAGCAGCTCCCCGGGCCACCCTCCCTATGGCTACACCTTC.

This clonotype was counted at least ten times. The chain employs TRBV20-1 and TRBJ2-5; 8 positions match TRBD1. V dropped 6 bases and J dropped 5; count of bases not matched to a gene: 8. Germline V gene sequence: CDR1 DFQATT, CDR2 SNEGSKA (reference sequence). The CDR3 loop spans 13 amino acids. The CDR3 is CSAPRQGAETQYF. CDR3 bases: TGCAGTGCCCCCCGGCAGGGGGCGGAGACCCAGTACTTC.

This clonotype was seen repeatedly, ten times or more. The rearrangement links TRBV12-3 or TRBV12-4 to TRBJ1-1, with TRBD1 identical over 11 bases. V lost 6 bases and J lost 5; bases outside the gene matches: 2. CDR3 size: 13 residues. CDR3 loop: CASRGQGETEAFF. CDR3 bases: TGTGCCAGCAGGGGACAGGGGGAGACTGAAGCTTTCTTT.

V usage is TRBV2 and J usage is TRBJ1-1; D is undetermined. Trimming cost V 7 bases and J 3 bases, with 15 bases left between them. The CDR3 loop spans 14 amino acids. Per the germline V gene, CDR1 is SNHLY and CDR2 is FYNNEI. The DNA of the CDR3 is TGTGCCAGCAATAGACAATTAACGCACACTGAAGCTTTCTTT. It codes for CASNRQLTHTEAFF.

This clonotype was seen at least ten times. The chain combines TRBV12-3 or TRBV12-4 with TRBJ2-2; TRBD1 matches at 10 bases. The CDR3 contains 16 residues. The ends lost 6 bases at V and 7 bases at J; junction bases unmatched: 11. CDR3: CASRSPGTGAGGELFF. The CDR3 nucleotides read TGTGCCAGCAGATCACCGGGGACAGGGGCCGGCGGGGAGCTGTTTTTT.

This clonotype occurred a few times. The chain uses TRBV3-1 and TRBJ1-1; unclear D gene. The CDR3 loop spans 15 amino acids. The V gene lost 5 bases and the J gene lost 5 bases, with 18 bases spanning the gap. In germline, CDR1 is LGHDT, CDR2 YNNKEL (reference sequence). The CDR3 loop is CASSAPRGVGTEAFF. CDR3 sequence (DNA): TGTGCCAGCAGCGCACCCCGGGGAGTAGGGACTGAAGCTTTCTTT.

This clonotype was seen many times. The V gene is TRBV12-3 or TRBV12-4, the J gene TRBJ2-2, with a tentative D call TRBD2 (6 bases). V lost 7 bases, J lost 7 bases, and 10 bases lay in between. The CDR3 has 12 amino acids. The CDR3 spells CASNNGGGELFF. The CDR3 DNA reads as TGTGCCAGCAATAACGGGGGCGGGGAGCTGTTTTTT.

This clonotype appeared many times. The CDR3 nucleotides are TGTGCCAGCACTCCTCCGGGACAGGAGTCCTACGAGCAGTACTTC. This gives the protein CASTPPGQESYEQYF. The V call is TRBV28, the J call TRBJ2-7, with 8 bases fitting TRBD1. V trimming: 7 bases; J trimming: 1 base; junction bases outside the gene matches: 9. Germline CDR1 reads MDHEN; CDR2 reads SYDVKM. There are 15 residues in the CDR3.

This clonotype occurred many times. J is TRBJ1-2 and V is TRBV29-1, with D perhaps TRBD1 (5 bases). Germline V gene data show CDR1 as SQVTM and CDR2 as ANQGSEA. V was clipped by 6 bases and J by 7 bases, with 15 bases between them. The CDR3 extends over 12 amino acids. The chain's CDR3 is CSVHDQQGGYTF. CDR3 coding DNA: TGCAGCGTCCACGATCAGCAGGGTGGCTACACCTTC.

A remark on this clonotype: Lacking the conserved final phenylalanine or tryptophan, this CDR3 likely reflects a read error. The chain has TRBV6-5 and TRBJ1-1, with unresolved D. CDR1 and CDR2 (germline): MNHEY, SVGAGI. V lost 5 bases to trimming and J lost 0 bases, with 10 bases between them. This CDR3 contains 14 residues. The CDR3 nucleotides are TGTGCCAGCAGTACTTTGACCCTGAACACTGAAGCTTTCGTT. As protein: CASSTLTLNTEAFV.

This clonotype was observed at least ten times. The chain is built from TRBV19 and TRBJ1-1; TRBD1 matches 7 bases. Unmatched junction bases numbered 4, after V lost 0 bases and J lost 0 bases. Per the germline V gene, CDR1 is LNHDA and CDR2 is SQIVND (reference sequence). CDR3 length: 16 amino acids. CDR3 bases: TGTGCCAGTAGTATAGACCGACAGGGAATGAACACTGAAGCTTTCTTT. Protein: CASSIDRQGMNTEAFF.

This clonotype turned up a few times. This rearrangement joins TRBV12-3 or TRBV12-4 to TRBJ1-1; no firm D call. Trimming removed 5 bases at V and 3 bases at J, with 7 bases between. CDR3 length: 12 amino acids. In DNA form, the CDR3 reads TGTGCCAGCAGTAAGAGAGACACTGAAGCTTTCTTT. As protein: CASSKRDTEAFF.

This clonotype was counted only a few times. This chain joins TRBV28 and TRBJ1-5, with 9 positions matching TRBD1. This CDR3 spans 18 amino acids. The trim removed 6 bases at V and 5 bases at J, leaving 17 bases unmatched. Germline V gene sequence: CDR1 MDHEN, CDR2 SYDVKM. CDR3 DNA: TGTGCCAGCAGCCAAAGGGACAGGGCCCGGCGCTACGATCAGCCCCAGCATTTT. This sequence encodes CASSQRDRARRYDQPQHF.

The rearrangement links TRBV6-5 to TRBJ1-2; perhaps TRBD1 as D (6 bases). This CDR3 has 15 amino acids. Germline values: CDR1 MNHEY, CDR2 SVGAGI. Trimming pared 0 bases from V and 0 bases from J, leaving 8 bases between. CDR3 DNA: TGTGCCAGCAGTTACTCGGGGGCCGCTAACTATGGCTACACCTTC. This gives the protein CASSYSGAANYGYTF.

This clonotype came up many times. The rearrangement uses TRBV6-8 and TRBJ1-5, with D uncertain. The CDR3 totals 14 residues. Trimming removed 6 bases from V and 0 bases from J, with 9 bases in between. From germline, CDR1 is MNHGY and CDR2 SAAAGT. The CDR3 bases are TGTGCCAGCAGAGACACAGCTAGCAATCAGCCCCAGCATTTT. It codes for CASRDTASNQPQHF.

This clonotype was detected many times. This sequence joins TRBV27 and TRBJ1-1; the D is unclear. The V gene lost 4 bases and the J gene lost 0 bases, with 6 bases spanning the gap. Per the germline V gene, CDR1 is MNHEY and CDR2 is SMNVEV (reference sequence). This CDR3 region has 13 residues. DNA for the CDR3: TGTGCCAGCAGTTATACTATGAACACTGAAGCTTTCTTT. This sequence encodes CASSYTMNTEAFF.